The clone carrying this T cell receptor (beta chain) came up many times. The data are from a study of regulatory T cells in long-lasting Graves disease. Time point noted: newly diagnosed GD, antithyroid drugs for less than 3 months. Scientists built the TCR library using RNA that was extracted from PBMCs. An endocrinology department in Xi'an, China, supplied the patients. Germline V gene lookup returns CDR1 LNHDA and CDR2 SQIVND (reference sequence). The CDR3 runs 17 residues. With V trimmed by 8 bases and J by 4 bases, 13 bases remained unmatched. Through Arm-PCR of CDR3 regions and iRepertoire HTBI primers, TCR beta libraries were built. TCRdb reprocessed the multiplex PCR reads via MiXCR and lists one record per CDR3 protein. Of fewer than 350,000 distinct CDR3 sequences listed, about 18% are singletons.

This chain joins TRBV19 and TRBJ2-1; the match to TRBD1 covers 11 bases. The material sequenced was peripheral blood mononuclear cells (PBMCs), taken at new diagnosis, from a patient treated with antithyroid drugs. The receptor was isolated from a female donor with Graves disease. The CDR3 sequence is CASQRVRDRGGYNEQFF. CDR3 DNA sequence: TGTGCCAGTCAGAGAGTCAGGGACAGGGGGGGATACAATGAGCAGTTCTTC.